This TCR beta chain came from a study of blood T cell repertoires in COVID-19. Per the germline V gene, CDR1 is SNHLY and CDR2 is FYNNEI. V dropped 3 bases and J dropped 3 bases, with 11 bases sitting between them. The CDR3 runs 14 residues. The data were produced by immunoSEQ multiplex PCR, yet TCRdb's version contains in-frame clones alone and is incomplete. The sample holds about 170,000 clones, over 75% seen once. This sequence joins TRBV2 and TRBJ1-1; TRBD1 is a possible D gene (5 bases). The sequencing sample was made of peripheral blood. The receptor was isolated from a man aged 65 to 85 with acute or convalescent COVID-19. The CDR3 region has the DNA TGTGCCAGCAGTGAGGGGGGGGTGGACACTGAAGCTTTCTTT. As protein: CASSEGGVDTEAFF.